The 4 T cell receptor beta chains below come from one sample, sequenced in a study of T cells in women clearing cervical HPV infection. Assay: immunoSEQ multiplex PCR; the TCRdb copy retains only in-frame clones and omits some. Reported are about 22,000 clones; the ten largest clones contain about 3.5%. Input material: blood buffy coat. All receptors come from a woman aged 18-70 years with a cervical HPV16 infection that either progressed to CIN3+ or cleared (not recorded which).

Points on this clone: The read finishes 3 residues shy of the CDR3 end, and the germline J gene is used to complete it. This chain links TRBV18 with TRBJ2-6, with 8 bases aligning to TRBD1. V was pared by 2 bases and J by 0 bases, with 3 bases of the junction left unmatched. CDR1 and CDR2 from the germline V gene are KGHSH and LQKENI. This CDR3 has 17 amino acids. Here the CDR3 reads CASSPGTGNSGANVLTF. CDR3 DNA (partial): TGTGCCAGCTCACCAGGGACAGGCAACTCTGGGGCCAACGTC.

Comments on this clone: The read terminates 3 residues before the CDR3 end, so the remaining end is supplied by the germline J gene. The gene calls are TRBV5-1 and TRBJ2-4; D perhaps matches TRBD1 (6 bases). The V gene lost 4 bases and the J gene lost 1 base, with 6 bases spanning the gap. The CDR3 extends over 13 amino acids. Germline CDR1 SGHRS, CDR2 YFSETQ. The CDR3 bases that were read are TGCGCCAGCAGCACAGGGGCCAAAAACATT. It is translated as CASSTGAKNI. The entire CDR3 is CASSTGAKNIQYF.

This clone is labeled medium-sized based on frequency. Coverage ceases 3 residues before the CDR3 finishes, and the germline J gene fills in the end. The rearrangement uses TRBV30 and TRBJ2-3; TRBD2 matches 10 bases. This CDR3 has 13 residues. With V trimmed by 2 bases and J by 4 bases, 0 bases remained unmatched. Germline V lookup: CDR1 GTSNPN, CDR2 SVGIG (reference sequence). Here the CDR3 reads CAWSLAGADTQYF. CDR3 DNA, as far as it was read: TGTGCCTGGAGTCTAGCGGGAGCAGATACG. Full variable domain (outside the CDR3, taken from reference TRBV30 and TRBJ2-3): SQTIHQWPATLVQPVGSPLSLECTVEGTSNPNLYWYRQAAGRGLQLLFYSVGIGQISSEVPQNLSASRPQDRQFILSSKKLLLSDSGFYLCAWSLAGADTQYFGPGTRLTVL.

Notes on this clone: With the read ending 3 residues before the CDR3 end, the germline J gene is used to fill in that end. The chain is built from TRBV20-1 and TRBJ2-5, with 7 bases aligning to TRBD1. Trimming at V came to 1 base and at J to 0 bases, leaving 2 bases not matched to a gene. This CDR3 is 14 amino acids long. Germline V gene data show CDR1 as DFQATT and CDR2 as SNEGSKA (reference sequence). CDR3 loop: CSARAGTDQETQYF. Incomplete CDR3 DNA: TGCAGTGCTAGAGCCGGGACAGACCAAGAGACC.